This TCR beta chain was sequenced during a study of T cells in Graves' hyperthyroidism and ophthalmopathy. Whole-study findings and limits: The majority of expanded thyroid clonotypes above 0.001 also appeared in blood.

In this sample, this clonotype turned up many times. Its target is not known. RNA transcripts were the template for amplifying TCR beta CDR3 regions. During a first-round RT-PCR of the TCR CDR3, the HTBI primer set was used. TCRdb passed the multiplex PCR reads through MiXCR, listing each CDR3 protein once. The repertoire includes more than 350,000 distinct CDR3 sequences, about 18% of them detected once, and roughly a third sits in the top ten. The receptor was derived from a woman aged 25-40 years with Graves' hyperthyroidism that later progressed to Graves' ophthalmopathy. The sample comprised blood.

CDR3 bases: TGCAGTGCTACTAGCGGGGAATGGGATGAGCAGTTCTTC. Translation gives CSATSGEWDEQFF. The chain couples TRBV20-1 to TRBJ2-1; TRBD2 matches at 9 bases. The length of the CDR3 is 13 residues. Germline trimming cut 4 bases from V and 8 bases from J; bases unmatched to any gene: 6. Germline V CDR1 and CDR2: DFQATT, SNEGSKA (reference sequence).